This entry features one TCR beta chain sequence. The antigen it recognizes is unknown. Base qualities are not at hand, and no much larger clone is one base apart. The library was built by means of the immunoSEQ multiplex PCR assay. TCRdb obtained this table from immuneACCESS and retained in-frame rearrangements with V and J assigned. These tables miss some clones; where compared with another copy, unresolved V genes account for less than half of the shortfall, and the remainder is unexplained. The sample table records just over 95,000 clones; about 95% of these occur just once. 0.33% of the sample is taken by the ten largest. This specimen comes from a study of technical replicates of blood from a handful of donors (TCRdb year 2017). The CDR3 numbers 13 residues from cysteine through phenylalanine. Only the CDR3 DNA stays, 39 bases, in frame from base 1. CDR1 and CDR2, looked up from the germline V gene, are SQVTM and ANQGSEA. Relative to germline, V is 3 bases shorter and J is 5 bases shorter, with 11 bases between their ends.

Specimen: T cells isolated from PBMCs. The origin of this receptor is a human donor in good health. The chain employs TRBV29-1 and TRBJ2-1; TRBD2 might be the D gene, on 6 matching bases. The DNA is TGCAGCGTTGACAGGGCGGGGAACAATGAGCAGTTCTTC. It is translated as CSVDRAGNNEQFF.